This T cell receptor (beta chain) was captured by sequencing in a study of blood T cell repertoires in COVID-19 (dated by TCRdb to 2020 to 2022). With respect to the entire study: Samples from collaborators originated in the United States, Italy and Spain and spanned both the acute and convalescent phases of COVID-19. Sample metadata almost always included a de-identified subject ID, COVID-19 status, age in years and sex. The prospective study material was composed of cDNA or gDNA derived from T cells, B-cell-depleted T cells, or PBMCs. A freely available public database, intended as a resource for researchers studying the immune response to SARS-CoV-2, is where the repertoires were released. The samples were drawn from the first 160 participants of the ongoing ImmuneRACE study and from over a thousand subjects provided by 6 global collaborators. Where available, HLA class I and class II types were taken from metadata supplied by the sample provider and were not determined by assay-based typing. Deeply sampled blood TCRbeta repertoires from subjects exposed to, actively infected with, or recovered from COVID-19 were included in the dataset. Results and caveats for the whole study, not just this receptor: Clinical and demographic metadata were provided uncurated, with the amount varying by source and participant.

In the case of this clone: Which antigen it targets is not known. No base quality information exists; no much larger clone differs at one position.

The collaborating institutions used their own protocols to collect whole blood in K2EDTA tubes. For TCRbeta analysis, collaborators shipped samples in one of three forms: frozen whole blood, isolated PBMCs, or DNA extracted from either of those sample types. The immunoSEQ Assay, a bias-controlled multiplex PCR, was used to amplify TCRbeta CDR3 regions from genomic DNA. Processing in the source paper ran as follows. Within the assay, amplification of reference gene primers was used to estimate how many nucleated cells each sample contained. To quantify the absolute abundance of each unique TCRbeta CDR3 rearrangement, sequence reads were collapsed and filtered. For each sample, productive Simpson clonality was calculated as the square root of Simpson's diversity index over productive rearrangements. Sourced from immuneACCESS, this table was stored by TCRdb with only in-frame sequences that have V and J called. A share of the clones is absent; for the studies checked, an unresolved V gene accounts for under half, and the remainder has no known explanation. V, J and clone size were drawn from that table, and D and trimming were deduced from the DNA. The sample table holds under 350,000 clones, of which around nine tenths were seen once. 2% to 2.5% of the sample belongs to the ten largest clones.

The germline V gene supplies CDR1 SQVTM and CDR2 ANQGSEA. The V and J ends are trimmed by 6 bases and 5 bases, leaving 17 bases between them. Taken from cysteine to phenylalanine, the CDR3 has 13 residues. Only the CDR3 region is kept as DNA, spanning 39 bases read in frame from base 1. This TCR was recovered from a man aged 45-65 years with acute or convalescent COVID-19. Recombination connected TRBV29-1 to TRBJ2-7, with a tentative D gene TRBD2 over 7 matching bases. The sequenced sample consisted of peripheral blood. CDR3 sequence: CSVELGGRDEQYF. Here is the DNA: TGCAGCGTCGAATTGGGGGGGCGGGACGAGCAGTACTTC.